The sequence of this T cell receptor (beta chain) was determined in a study of T cells in Graves' hyperthyroidism and ophthalmopathy. General study findings and limits: It was a median around 6 months before onset that the model predicted ophthalmopathy. Blood samples included most of the expanded thyroid clonotypes exceeding 0.001.

RNA transcripts provided the source from which TCR beta CDR3 regions were amplified. When the TCR CDR3 underwent first-round RT-PCR, the HTBI primer set was used. TCRdb reanalysed the multiplex PCR reads using MiXCR and keeps one entry per CDR3 protein. The data contain more than 300,000 distinct CDR3 sequences, about 14% of them singletons. Germline-derived CDR1 and CDR2 are SGDLS and YYNGEE. This CDR3 contains 16 residues. The J segment lost 4 bases and the V segment lost 0 bases, leaving 9 bases of the junction unmatched. On this clonotype itself: What it binds is not known.

The sample was blood. The J gene is TRBJ2-5, the V gene TRBV9; 7 bases map to TRBD2. This receptor was identified in a woman in her sixties with Graves' hyperthyroidism. The CDR3 DNA reads as TGTGCCAGCAGCGTAGCTGGGACTAAGGAGGGAGAGACCCAGTACTTC. Residues: CASSVAGTKEGETQYF.